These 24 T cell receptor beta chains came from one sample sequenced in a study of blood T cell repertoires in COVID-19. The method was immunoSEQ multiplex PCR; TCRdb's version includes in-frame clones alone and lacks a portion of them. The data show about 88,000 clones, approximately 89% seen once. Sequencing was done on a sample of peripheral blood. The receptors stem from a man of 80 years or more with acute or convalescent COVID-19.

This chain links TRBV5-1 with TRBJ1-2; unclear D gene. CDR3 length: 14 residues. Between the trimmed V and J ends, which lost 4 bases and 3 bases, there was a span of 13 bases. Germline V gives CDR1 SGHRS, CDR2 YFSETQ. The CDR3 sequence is CASSPSEADYGYTF. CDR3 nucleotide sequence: TGCGCCAGCAGCCCGAGTGAGGCGGACTATGGCTACACCTTC.

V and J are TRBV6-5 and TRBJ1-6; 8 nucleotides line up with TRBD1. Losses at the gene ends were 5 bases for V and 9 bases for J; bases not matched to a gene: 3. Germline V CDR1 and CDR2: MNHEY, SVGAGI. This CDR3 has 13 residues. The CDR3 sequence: CASSQTGASPLHF. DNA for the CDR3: TGTGCCAGCAGTCAGACAGGGGCTTCACCCCTCCACTTT.

CDR3 protein: CASSPSGGLQPQHF. CDR3 coding DNA: TGTGCCAGCAGCCCCTCGGGAGGGTTGCAGCCCCAGCATTTT. The chain recombines TRBV7-9 with TRBJ1-5; D is unclear. Germline V gene lookup returns CDR1 SEHNR and CDR2 FQNEAQ (reference sequence). V lost 5 bases and J 7 bases, leaving 15 bases between the germline ends. This CDR3 has 14 amino acids. Drawing the rest from reference TRBV7-9 and TRBJ1-5, the complete variable domain is DTGVSQNPRHKITKRGQNVTFRCDPISEHNRLYWYRQTLGQGPEFLTYFQNEAQLEKSRLLSDRFSAERPKGSFSTLEIQRTEQGDSAMYLCASSPSGGLQPQHFGDGTRLSIL.

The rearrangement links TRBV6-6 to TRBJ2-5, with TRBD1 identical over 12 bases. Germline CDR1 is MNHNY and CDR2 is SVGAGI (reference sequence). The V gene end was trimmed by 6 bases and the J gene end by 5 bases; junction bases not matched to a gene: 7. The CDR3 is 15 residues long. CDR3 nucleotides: TGTGCCAGCAGACGGGACAGGGGGCGTCCCGAGACCCAGTACTTC. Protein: CASRRDRGRPETQYF.

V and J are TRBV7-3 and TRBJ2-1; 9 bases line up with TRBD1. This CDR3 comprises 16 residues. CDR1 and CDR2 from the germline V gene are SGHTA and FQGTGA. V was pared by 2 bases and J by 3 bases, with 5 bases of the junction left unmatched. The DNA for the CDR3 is TGTGCCAGCAGCTTATCGGGACAGGGCTACTACAATGAGCAGTTCTTC. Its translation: CASSLSGQGYYNEQFF.

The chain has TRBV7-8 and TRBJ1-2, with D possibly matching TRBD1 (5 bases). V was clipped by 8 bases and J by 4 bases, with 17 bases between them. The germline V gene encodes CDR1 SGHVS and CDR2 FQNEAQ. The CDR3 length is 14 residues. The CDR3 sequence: CASGPFRESYGYTF. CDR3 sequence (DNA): TGTGCCAGCGGGCCTTTCAGGGAAAGCTATGGCTACACCTTC.

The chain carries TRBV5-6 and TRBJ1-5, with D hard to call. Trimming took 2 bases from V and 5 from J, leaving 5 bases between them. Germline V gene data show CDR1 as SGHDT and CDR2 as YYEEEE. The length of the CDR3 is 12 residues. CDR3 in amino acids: CASSFVDQPQHF. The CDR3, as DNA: TGTGCCAGCAGCTTTGTAGATCAGCCCCAGCATTTT.

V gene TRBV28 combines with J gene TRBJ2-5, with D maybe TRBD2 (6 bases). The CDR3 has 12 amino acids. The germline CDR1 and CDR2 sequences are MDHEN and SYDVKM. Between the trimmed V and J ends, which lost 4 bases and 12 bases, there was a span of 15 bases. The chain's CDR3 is CASSSPGGRKYF. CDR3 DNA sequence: TGTGCCAGCAGTTCTCCTGGGGGGAGGAAGTACTTC.

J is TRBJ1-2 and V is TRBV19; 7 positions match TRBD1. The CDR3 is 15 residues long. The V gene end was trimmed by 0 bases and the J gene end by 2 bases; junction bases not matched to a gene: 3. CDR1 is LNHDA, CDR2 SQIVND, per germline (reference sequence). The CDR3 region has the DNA TGTGCCAGTAGTATAGAGACAGGGCCAAACTATGGCTACACCTTC. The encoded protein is CASSIETGPNYGYTF.

Here the CDR3 reads CASSQDWGGSWYNEQFF. The CDR3 DNA reads as TGTGCCAGCAGCCAAGATTGGGGCGGGAGTTGGTACAATGAGCAGTTCTTC. The V call is TRBV4-2, the J call TRBJ2-1; 7 positions match TRBD2. V shed 0 bases, J shed 4 bases, and the junction held 9 bases outside the gene matches. This CDR3 region has 17 residues. CDR1 is LGHNA and CDR2 is YNFKEQ in the germline V gene.

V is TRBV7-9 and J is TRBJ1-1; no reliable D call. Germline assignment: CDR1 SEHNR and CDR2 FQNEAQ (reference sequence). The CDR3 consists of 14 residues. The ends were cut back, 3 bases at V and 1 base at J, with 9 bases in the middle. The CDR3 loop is CASSLTGTNTEAFF. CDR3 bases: TGTGCCAGCAGCTTGACGGGAACGAACACTGAAGCTTTCTTT.

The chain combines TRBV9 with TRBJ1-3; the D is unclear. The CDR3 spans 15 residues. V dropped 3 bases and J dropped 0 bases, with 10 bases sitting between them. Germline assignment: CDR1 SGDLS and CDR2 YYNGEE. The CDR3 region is CASSGLRSSGNTIYF. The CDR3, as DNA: TGTGCCAGCAGCGGTCTAAGGAGCTCTGGAAACACCATATATTTT.

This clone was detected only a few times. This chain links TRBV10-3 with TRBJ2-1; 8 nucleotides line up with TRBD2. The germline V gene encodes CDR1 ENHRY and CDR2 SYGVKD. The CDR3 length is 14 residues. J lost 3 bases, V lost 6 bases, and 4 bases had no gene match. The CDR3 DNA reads TGTGCCATCAGCGATGGGACTAGCTACAATGAGCAGTTCTTC. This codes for CAISDGTSYNEQFF.

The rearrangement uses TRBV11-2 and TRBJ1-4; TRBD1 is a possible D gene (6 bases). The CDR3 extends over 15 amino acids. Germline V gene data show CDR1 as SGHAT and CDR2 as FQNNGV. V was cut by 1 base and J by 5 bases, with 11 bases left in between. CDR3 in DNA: TGTGCCAGCAGCTTAGTACTCGGACAGAATGAAAAACTGTTTTTT. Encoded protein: CASSLVLGQNEKLFF.

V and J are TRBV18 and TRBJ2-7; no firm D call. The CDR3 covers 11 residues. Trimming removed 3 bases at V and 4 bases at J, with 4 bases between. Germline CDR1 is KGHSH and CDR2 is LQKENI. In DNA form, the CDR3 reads TGTGCCAGCTCACCGGAGTACGAGCAGTACTTC. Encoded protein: CASSPEYEQYF. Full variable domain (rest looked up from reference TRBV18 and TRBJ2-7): NAGVMQNPRHLVRRRGQEARLRCSPMKGHSHVYWYRQLPEEGLKFMVYLQKENIIDESGMPKERFSAEFPKEGPSILRIQQVVRGDSAAYFCASSPEYEQYFGPGTRLTVT.

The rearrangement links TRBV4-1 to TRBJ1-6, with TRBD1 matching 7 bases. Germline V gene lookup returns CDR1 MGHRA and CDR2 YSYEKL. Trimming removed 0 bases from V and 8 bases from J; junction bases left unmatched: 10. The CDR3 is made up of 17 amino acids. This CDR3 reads CASSQDKDRSRDSPLHF. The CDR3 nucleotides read TGCGCCAGCAGCCAAGATAAGGACAGGAGTCGAGATTCACCCCTCCACTTT.

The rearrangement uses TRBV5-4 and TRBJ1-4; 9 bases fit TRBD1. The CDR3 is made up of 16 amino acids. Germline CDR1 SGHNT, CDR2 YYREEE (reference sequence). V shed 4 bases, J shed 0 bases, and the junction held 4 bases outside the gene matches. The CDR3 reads CASSRTGDATNEKLFF. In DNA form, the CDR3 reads TGTGCCAGCAGCAGGACAGGGGACGCAACTAATGAAAAACTGTTTTTT.

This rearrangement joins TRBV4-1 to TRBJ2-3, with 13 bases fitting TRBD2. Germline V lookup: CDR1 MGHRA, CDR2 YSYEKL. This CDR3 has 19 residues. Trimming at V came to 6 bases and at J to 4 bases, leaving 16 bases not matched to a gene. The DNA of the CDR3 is TGCGCCAGCAGTGGGGGCGGACTAGCGGGAGTGTACCGGTCAGATACGCAGTATTTT. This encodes CASSGGGLAGVYRSDTQYF.

The CDR3: CASSLGGLGGNTIYF. The CDR3 DNA is TGTGCCAGCAGCTTAGGGGGACTGGGCGGAAACACCATATATTTT. The chain joins TRBV7-2 to TRBJ1-3; a possible D gene is TRBD1 (5 bases). Germline V gene data show CDR1 as SGHTA and CDR2 as FQGNSA. The CDR3 has 15 amino acids. Deletions cut 1 base from V and 4 bases from J, with 11 bases between.

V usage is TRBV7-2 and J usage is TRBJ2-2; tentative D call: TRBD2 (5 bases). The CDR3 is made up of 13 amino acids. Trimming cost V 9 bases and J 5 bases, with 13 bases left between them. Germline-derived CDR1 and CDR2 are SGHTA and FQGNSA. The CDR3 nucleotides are TGTGCCAGGCGGAGGCAGATGACCGGGGAGCTGTTTTTT. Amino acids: CARRRQMTGELFF.

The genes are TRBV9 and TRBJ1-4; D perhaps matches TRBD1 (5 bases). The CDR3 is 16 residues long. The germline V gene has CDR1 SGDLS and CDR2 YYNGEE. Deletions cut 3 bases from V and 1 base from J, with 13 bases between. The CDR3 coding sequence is TGTGCCAGCAGCGCGGACACAGGCCAAACTAATGAAAAACTGTTTTTT. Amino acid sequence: CASSADTGQTNEKLFF.

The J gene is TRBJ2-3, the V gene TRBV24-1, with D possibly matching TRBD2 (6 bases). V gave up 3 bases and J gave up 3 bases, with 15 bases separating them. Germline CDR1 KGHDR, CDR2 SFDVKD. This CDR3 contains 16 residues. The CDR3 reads CATSDPSWRETDTQYF. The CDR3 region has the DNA TGTGCCACCAGTGATCCCAGTTGGAGGGAGACAGATACGCAGTATTTT.

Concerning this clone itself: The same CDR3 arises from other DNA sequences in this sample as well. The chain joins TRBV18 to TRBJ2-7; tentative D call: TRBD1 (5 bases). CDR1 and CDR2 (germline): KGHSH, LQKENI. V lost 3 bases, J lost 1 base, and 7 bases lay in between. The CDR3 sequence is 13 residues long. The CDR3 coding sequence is TGTGCCAGCTCACCTGGACAATCCTACGAGCAGTACTTC. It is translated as CASSPGQSYEQYF.

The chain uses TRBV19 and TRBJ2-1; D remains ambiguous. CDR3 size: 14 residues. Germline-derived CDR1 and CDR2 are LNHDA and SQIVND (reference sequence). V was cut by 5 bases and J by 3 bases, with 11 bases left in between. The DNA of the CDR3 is TGTGCCAGTAGTTCGTGGGCCAACTACAATGAGCAGTTCTTC. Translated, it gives CASSSWANYNEQFF.